This TCR beta chain appears in the sequencing data of a study of spatial heterogeneity in lung cancer (dated by TCRdb to between 2018 and 2021). Study-level background: Beta-chain transcripts were consistently detected in greater numbers than alpha-chain transcripts, which likely reflected higher beta-chain transcript abundance. At surgery, some 200 tumor regions, around 67 matched nontumor lung samples and 50 to 60 PBMC samples were TCR-sequenced for both alpha and beta chains. In non-small cell lung cancer, the study made a quantitative comparison of TCR alpha and beta repertoires among multiple tumor regions, matched nontumor lung and blood. The study linked features of the TCR repertoire to counts of nonsynonymous mutations, which were determined by whole-exome sequencing of tumor tissue. In tumor regions, TCR transcript counts showed a strong correlation with a T cell transcriptional module score from matched bulk RNA-seq. In the raw uncorrected reads, each unique combination of TCR and UMI appeared on average more than ten times.

The study at large found these results: TCR-seq coverage of tumor T cells was estimated at only approximately 7% for alpha chains and more than 11% for beta chains. Confirming at a functional level the hypothesis that regional TCRs recognize regional mutations was considered to require additional single-cell paired TCR alpha and beta sequencing. Counts of ubiquitous and regional expanded TCRs correlated with counts of ubiquitous and regional nonsynonymous mutations, respectively. The number of expanded intratumoral alpha and beta TCRs correlated with the tumor nonsynonymous mutation count.

From cysteine to phenylalanine, the CDR3 is 16 amino acids long. Only the CDR3 DNA stays, 48 bases, in frame from base 1. V ends up 6 bases short and J 5 bases short, with an unmatched junction base count of 10. CDR1 SGHKS and CDR2 YYEKEE were looked up in the germline V gene (reference sequence). This clonotype was counted ten times or more. Its binding antigen is unknown. Base qualities are missing; no much larger clone stands one base away. According to the study, the label for this sample's time point signals: sample taken at primary tumor resection. Donors were some 67 patients with early-stage, untreated non-small cell lung cancer from the lung TRACERx cohort. Without any cell sorting, TCR sequencing was performed on whole RNA extracted either from tumor and nontumor lung tissue or from cryopreserved PBMC samples. A patient was chosen for TCR sequencing only when enough RNA was available from at least two tumor regions. A lung pathologist reviewed the tumor and adjacent nontumor lung specimens before the specimens were selected.

Libraries were made using 5' RACE. Sequencer: NextSeq 500. To allow correction of PCR and sequencing errors, the TCR library protocol tagged every TCR cDNA molecule with a unique molecular identifier. As for how the authors treated the data: Decombinator tools were used for TCR identification, UMI-based error correction and CDR3 extraction. TCRs above a frequency of 2 per 1,000, corresponding to the top 1% of the tumor frequency distribution, were defined as expanded. Expanded tumor TCRs were classed as regional if statistically deemed absent (corrected P<0.05) from at least one tumor region, otherwise ubiquitous. Rényi diversity was computed with the R vegan package after subsampling each repertoire 100 times to 5,000 TCRs. CDR3 similarity networks were built from amino acid triplet string-kernel similarity, with CDR3s being connected when pairwise similarity was above 0.82. Clones were called with MiXCR by TCRdb after fastp trimmed the public reads at Q25, and only in-frame beta chains were retained. Each record represents a unique CDR3 protein, reported with the most common genes and DNA among its rows. In this record, the V and J calls reflect TCRdb's handling and not the investigators' own analysis. The sample table contains more than 7,500 distinct CDR3 sequences; only one count was recorded for approximately 7.6% of them. The top ten clonotypes cover roughly 25% of the sample.

The sequence came from a male donor with early-stage non-small cell lung cancer. Sequenced material: lung tumor tissue, taken at surgery. The chain is made from TRBV5-5 and TRBJ2-2, with 10 central nucleotides matching TRBD1. The CDR3 here reads CASTDTGQGYTGELFF. The nucleotides read TGTGCCAGCACTGATACGGGACAGGGGTATACCGGGGAGCTGTTTTTT.